These T cell receptor beta chains were read from a single sample in a study of cytomegalovirus exposure and HLA in healthy donors. Libraries were prepared by immunoSEQ multiplex PCR; TCRdb keeps only in-frame clonotypes and omits some of them. This sample has 120,000 to 150,000 clones, with approximately 91% found just once. Sequenced material: PBMCs. The receptors come from a man younger than 35 in good health and CMV-seronegative. Both conserved end residues are part of each CDR3. D genes are given only for firm matches. Size is omitted from some rows. Given values are once, few, many or a class for expanded clones.

V gene: TRBV7-9
J gene: TRBJ2-2
clone size: once
D gene: -
CDR3 protein: CASRLNSGTPGELFF
CDR3 DNA: TGTGCCAGCAGACTTAACTCCGGGACACCCGGGGAGCTGTTTTTT

V gene: TRBV6-5
J gene: TRBJ2-2
clone size: -
D gene: TRBD1
CDR3 protein: CASRRQGAITGELFF
CDR3 DNA: TGTGCCAGCAGACGACAGGGGGCGATCACCGGGGAGCTGTTTTTT

V gene: TRBV4-3
J gene: TRBJ2-5
clone size: -
D gene: -
CDR3 protein: CASSQVGIGAGRDQETQYF
CDR3 DNA: TGCGCCAGCAGCCAAGTAGGTATTGGGGCCGGAAGGGATCAAGAGACCCAGTACTTC

V gene: TRBV27
J gene: TRBJ2-1
clone size: -
D gene: TRBD2
CDR3 protein: CASSSLAGGDLLGNEQFF
CDR3 DNA: TGTGCCAGCAGTTCTCTAGCGGGGGGGGACCTACTAGGCAATGAGCAGTTCTTC

V gene: TRBV7-9
J gene: TRBJ2-2
clone size: -
D gene: TRBD2
CDR3 protein: CASSPRGLAGVVGELFF
CDR3 DNA: TGTGCCAGCAGCCCTAGAGGGCTAGCGGGTGTTGTCGGGGAGCTGTTTTTT

V gene: TRBV5-6
J gene: TRBJ2-1
clone size: -
D gene: TRBD2
CDR3 protein: CASSMTSGLSGEQFF
CDR3 DNA: TGTGCCAGCAGCATGACTAGCGGCCTCTCGGGTGAGCAGTTCTTC

V gene: TRBV11-2
J gene: TRBJ2-1
clone size: -
D gene: TRBD2
CDR3 protein: CASSSRLAGEVFF
CDR3 DNA: TGTGCCAGCAGCTCCCGACTAGCGGGAGAGGTGTTCTTC

V gene: TRBV5-6
J gene: TRBJ2-1
clone size: -
D gene: TRBD2
CDR3 protein: CASSGLASNEQFF
CDR3 DNA: TGTGCCAGCAGTGGACTAGCCAGCAATGAGCAGTTCTTC

V gene: TRBV6-1
J gene: TRBJ1-3
clone size: -
D gene: -
CDR3 protein: CASSEGIWAYSGNTIYF
CDR3 DNA: TGTGCCAGCAGTGAAGGGATCTGGGCGTACTCTGGAAACACCATATATTTT

V gene: TRBV19
J gene: TRBJ2-1
clone size: -
D gene: -
CDR3 protein: CATRGSVLSYNEQFF
CDR3 DNA: TGTGCCACCCGTGGTTCGGTCCTCTCCTACAATGAGCAGTTCTTC

V gene: TRBV6-5
J gene: TRBJ1-4
clone size: -
D gene: TRBD1
CDR3 protein: CASSWGQGGNEKLFF
CDR3 DNA: TGTGCCAGCAGTTGGGGACAGGGGGGTAATGAAAAACTGTTTTTT

V gene: TRBV5-4
J gene: TRBJ2-5
clone size: -
D gene: -
CDR3 protein: CASSTGQTQETQYF
CDR3 DNA: TGTGCCAGCAGTACAGGACAGACCCAAGAGACCCAGTACTTC

V gene: TRBV5-1
J gene: TRBJ1-2
clone size: -
D gene: TRBD1
CDR3 protein: CASSQATGLRNTF
CDR3 DNA: TGCGCCAGCAGCCAAGCGACAGGGTTAAGAAACACCTTC

V gene: TRBV6-6
J gene: TRBJ2-1
clone size: -
D gene: TRBD2
CDR3 protein: CASSYSGTSGHNEQFF
CDR3 DNA: TGTGCCAGCAGTTACTCCGGGACTAGCGGCCACAATGAGCAGTTCTTC

V gene: TRBV7-8
J gene: TRBJ1-1
clone size: -
D gene: TRBD1
CDR3 protein: CASSPRTGNTEAFF
CDR3 DNA: TGTGCCAGCAGCCCCCGGACAGGGAACACTGAAGCTTTCTTT

V gene: TRBV25-1
J gene: TRBJ2-5
clone size: -
D gene: TRBD2
CDR3 protein: CASSEFWRLAGAETQYF
CDR3 DNA: TGTGCCAGCAGTGAGTTTTGGCGGCTAGCGGGAGCCGAGACCCAGTACTTC

V gene: TRBV19
J gene: TRBJ2-1
clone size: -
D gene: -
CDR3 protein: CASSIGSFNEQFF
CDR3 DNA: TGTGCCAGTAGTATAGGTTCCTTCAATGAGCAGTTCTTC

V gene: TRBV5-1
J gene: TRBJ1-5
clone size: -
D gene: -
CDR3 protein: CASSLDGDSNQPQHF
CDR3 DNA: TGCGCCAGCAGCTTGGACGGAGATAGCAATCAGCCCCAGCATTTT

V gene: TRBV5-4
J gene: TRBJ1-3
clone size: -
D gene: TRBD1
CDR3 protein: CASSWGSTGGNTIYF
CDR3 DNA: TGTGCCAGCAGCTGGGGATCGACAGGGGGAAACACCATATATTTT

V gene: TRBV11-3
J gene: TRBJ2-1
clone size: -
D gene: TRBD2
CDR3 protein: CASSLLSSGSHNEQFF
CDR3 DNA: TGTGCCAGCAGCTTACTCTCCAGCGGGAGTCACAATGAGCAGTTCTTC

V gene: TRBV7-2
J gene: TRBJ2-5
clone size: -
D gene: -
CDR3 protein: CASSPSYQETQYF
CDR3 DNA: TGTGCCAGCAGCCCGAGCTACCAAGAGACCCAGTACTTC

V gene: TRBV7-9
J gene: TRBJ2-5
clone size: -
D gene: -
CDR3 protein: CASTLLGRGGQETQYF
CDR3 DNA: TGTGCCAGCACCCTACTAGGTAGGGGGGGACAAGAGACCCAGTACTTC

V gene: TRBV7-9
J gene: TRBJ1-3
clone size: -
D gene: -
CDR3 protein: CASSSKGGAGGNTIYF
CDR3 DNA: TGTGCCAGCAGCTCGAAAGGGGGGGCGGGTGGAAACACCATATATTTT

V gene: TRBV5-1
J gene: TRBJ2-2
clone size: -
D gene: -
CDR3 protein: CASSLVGGHTGELFF
CDR3 DNA: TGCGCCAGCAGCTTGGTTGGCGGGCACACCGGGGAGCTGTTTTTT

V gene: TRBV5-8
J gene: TRBJ2-7
clone size: once
D gene: -
CDR3 protein: CASSRGLSSYEQYF
CDR3 DNA: TGTGCCAGCAGCCGGGGTCTAAGCTCCTACGAGCAGTACTTC

V gene: TRBV4-1
J gene: TRBJ1-3
clone size: -
D gene: TRBD1
CDR3 protein: CASSQDAPGTGYGNTIYF
CDR3 DNA: TGCGCCAGCAGCCAAGATGCCCCCGGGACAGGGTATGGAAACACCATATATTTT

V gene: TRBV5-1
J gene: TRBJ1-1
clone size: -
D gene: TRBD1
CDR3 protein: CASSALPQGAVNTEAFF
CDR3 DNA: TGCGCCAGCAGCGCCTTACCACAGGGGGCCGTGAACACTGAAGCTTTCTTT

V gene: TRBV2
J gene: TRBJ2-7
clone size: -
D gene: -
CDR3 protein: CASSEGAGWVVQYF
CDR3 DNA: TGTGCCAGCAGTGAGGGGGCAGGTTGGGTAGTGCAGTACTTC

V gene: TRBV5-1
J gene: TRBJ1-1
clone size: -
D gene: -
CDR3 protein: CASREATEAFF
CDR3 DNA: TGCGCCAGCAGGGAGGCGACTGAAGCTTTCTTT

V gene: TRBV6-5
J gene: TRBJ1-5
clone size: -
D gene: -
CDR3 protein: CASSPGSHSNQPQHF
CDR3 DNA: TGTGCCAGCAGTCCAGGGTCCCATAGCAATCAGCCCCAGCATTTT

V gene: TRBV19
J gene: TRBJ1-2
clone size: -
D gene: -
CDR3 protein: CASSPGLRGGYGYTF
CDR3 DNA: TGTGCCAGTAGTCCTGGGCTCCGCGGGGGCTATGGCTACACCTTC

V gene: TRBV11-3
J gene: TRBJ2-5
clone size: -
D gene: TRBD2
CDR3 protein: CASSTQREVPRETQYF
CDR3 DNA: TGTGCCAGCAGCACCCAGCGGGAGGTCCCCCGGGAGACCCAGTACTTC

V gene: TRBV12-5
J gene: TRBJ2-1
clone size: -
D gene: TRBD2
CDR3 protein: CASGLATGLVPNEQFF
CDR3 DNA: TGTGCTAGTGGTTTGGCAACCGGACTAGTTCCGAATGAGCAGTTCTTC

V gene: TRBV11-2
J gene: TRBJ2-1
clone size: -
D gene: TRBD2
CDR3 protein: CASSSEGDYSRGRGQFF
CDR3 DNA: TGTGCCAGCAGCTCCGAAGGGGACTACTCGAGAGGTCGGGGGCAGTTCTTC

V gene: TRBV18
J gene: TRBJ2-1
clone size: -
D gene: TRBD2
CDR3 protein: CASSPTSVGSGSYNEQFF
CDR3 DNA: TGTGCCAGCTCCCCTACTTCGGTTGGTAGCGGGAGCTACAATGAGCAGTTCTTC

V gene: TRBV19
J gene: TRBJ2-5
clone size: once
D gene: -
CDR3 protein: CASSIGGTGETQYF
CDR3 DNA: TGTGCCAGTAGTATAGGCGGGACCGGGGAGACCCAGTACTTC

V gene: TRBV6-1
J gene: TRBJ2-3
clone size: -
D gene: TRBD2
CDR3 protein: CASSEMLQAGGSTQYF
CDR3 DNA: TGTGCCAGCAGTGAAATGCTACAAGCGGGGGGGTCTACGCAGTATTTT

V gene: TRBV15
J gene: TRBJ2-2
clone size: -
D gene: -
CDR3 protein: CATSRDGRGWTGELFF
CDR3 DNA: TGTGCCACCAGCAGAGATGGACGGGGGTGGACCGGGGAGCTGTTTTTT

V gene: TRBV13
J gene: TRBJ1-1
clone size: -
D gene: -
CDR3 protein: CASSLTRGTEAFF
CDR3 DNA: TGTGCCAGCAGCTTAACAAGGGGCACTGAAGCTTTCTTT

V gene: TRBV11-3
J gene: TRBJ1-3
clone size: -
D gene: -
CDR3 protein: CASSLMDRGNTIYF
CDR3 DNA: TGTGCCAGCAGCTTAATGGACAGAGGAAACACCATATATTTT

V gene: TRBV7-6
J gene: TRBJ2-1
clone size: -
D gene: -
CDR3 protein: CASSRGPRNEQFF
CDR3 DNA: TGTGCCAGCAGCCGAGGGCCTAGAAATGAGCAGTTCTTC

V gene: TRBV11-3
J gene: TRBJ2-1
clone size: -
D gene: -
CDR3 protein: CASSLDEGGNGGEQFF
CDR3 DNA: TGTGCCAGCAGCTTAGATGAAGGCGGGAACGGCGGTGAGCAGTTCTTC

V gene: TRBV11-2
J gene: TRBJ2-1
clone size: -
D gene: TRBD2
CDR3 protein: CASSPASGAYNEQFF
CDR3 DNA: TGTGCCAGCAGCCCGGCTAGCGGGGCCTACAATGAGCAGTTCTTC

V gene: TRBV9
J gene: TRBJ2-7
clone size: -
D gene: TRBD1
CDR3 protein: CASSVRGQAASYEQYF
CDR3 DNA: TGTGCCAGCAGCGTGAGGGGACAGGCCGCCTCCTACGAGCAGTACTTC

V gene: TRBV19
J gene: TRBJ2-4
clone size: -
D gene: -
CDR3 protein: CASSIARPERRVAKNIQYF
CDR3 DNA: TGTGCCAGTAGTATAGCCCGGCCCGAGCGGAGGGTAGCCAAAAACATTCAGTACTTC

V gene: TRBV27
J gene: TRBJ2-5
clone size: -
D gene: -
CDR3 protein: CASSLRGAAPYF
CDR3 DNA: TGTGCCAGCAGTTTACGGGGGGCAGCCCCGTACTTC

V gene: TRBV9
J gene: TRBJ1-2
clone size: -
D gene: TRBD1
CDR3 protein: CASSAGQGLEYGYTF
CDR3 DNA: TGTGCCAGCAGCGCGGGACAGGGCTTGGAGTATGGCTACACCTTC

V gene: TRBV19
J gene: TRBJ2-5
clone size: -
D gene: TRBD2
CDR3 protein: CASSIERLAGVETQYF
CDR3 DNA: TGTGCCAGTAGTATCGAGAGACTAGCGGGAGTAGAGACCCAGTACTTC

V gene: TRBV5-4
J gene: TRBJ2-2
clone size: -
D gene: -
CDR3 protein: CASSLDRAGTGELFF
CDR3 DNA: TGTGCCAGCAGCTTGGACAGGGCGGGCACCGGGGAGCTGTTTTTT

V gene: TRBV7-9
J gene: TRBJ2-5
clone size: -
D gene: -
CDR3 protein: CASSPPSGVVGGAVETQYF
CDR3 DNA: TGTGCCAGCAGCCCGCCTTCCGGAGTGGTGGGGGGGGCCGTAGAGACCCAGTACTTC

V gene: TRBV9
J gene: TRBJ2-7
clone size: -
D gene: -
CDR3 protein: CASSVGDRGGYEQYF
CDR3 DNA: TGTGCCAGCAGCGTAGGGGACCGAGGGGGATACGAGCAGTACTTC

V gene: TRBV30
J gene: TRBJ1-5
clone size: -
D gene: TRBD1
CDR3 protein: CAWSRGQGRQPQHF
CDR3 DNA: TGTGCCTGGAGTAGGGGACAGGGCCGGCAGCCCCAGCATTTT

V gene: TRBV30
J gene: TRBJ1-2
clone size: -
D gene: TRBD1
CDR3 protein: CAWSTGQGANYGYTF
CDR3 DNA: TGTGCCTGGAGTACGGGACAGGGGGCTAACTATGGCTACACCTTC

V gene: TRBV7-9
J gene: TRBJ2-3
clone size: -
D gene: -
CDR3 protein: CASSPRGSADTQYF
CDR3 DNA: TGTGCCAGCAGCCCACGGGGGAGTGCGGATACGCAGTATTTT

V gene: TRBV27
J gene: TRBJ1-2
clone size: -
D gene: -
CDR3 protein: CASSFAGGDYGYTF
CDR3 DNA: TGTGCCAGCAGTTTTGCGGGGGGTGACTATGGCTACACCTTC

V gene: TRBV6-5
J gene: TRBJ1-1
clone size: -
D gene: TRBD1
CDR3 protein: CASSSRGLVGTEAFF
CDR3 DNA: TGTGCCAGCAGTTCCAGGGGGCTGGTCGGCACTGAAGCTTTCTTT

V gene: TRBV6-6
J gene: TRBJ1-3
clone size: -
D gene: TRBD1
CDR3 protein: CASSYPTGGRNTIYF
CDR3 DNA: TGTGCCAGCAGTTACCCGACAGGGGGAAGGAACACCATATATTTT